The 31 T cell receptor beta chains below all came from one sample that was sequenced in a study of tumor-infiltrating lymphocytes in primary liver carcinoma (dated by TCRdb to the late 2010s). Reads for this sample came from an Illumina HiSeq 2500. Starting from about 500 ng total RNA, TCRbeta-specific cDNA was produced by reverse transcription with a constant-region primer and ProtoScript II reverse transcriptase. TCRbeta libraries were built with three nested multiplex PCR rounds, a slightly modified ARM-PCR procedure. The first two PCR rounds used multiplex TRBV1-TRBV30 forward primers with a Cbeta reverse primer, each for approximately 11 cycles. The public reads were run again by TCRdb, first through fastp at Q25 and then through MiXCR, and only productive beta chains were kept. CDR3 protein sequences are deduplicated, and each keeps its most common genes and DNA. For this sample the table gives 150,000 to 200,000 distinct CDR3 sequences, of which over 50% were detected only once. Jointly, the top ten make up around 68% of the sample.

Blood RNA was extracted from unsorted whole blood using TRIzol reagent, and germline DNA was obtained with the DNeasy Blood & Tissue kit. Material for sequencing was peripheral blood. These receptors originate from a man aged 40-50 years with primary liver carcinoma and hepatitis B virus infection.

The gene calls are TRBV5-6 and TRBJ2-2; unclear D gene. Trimming left V 0 bases short and J 3 bases short, with 12 bases between. Germline lookup yields CDR1 SGHDT and CDR2 YYEEEE. The CDR3 runs 16 residues. Here the CDR3 DNA reads TGTGCCAGCAGCTTGGTGAGCGAAACCTACACCGGGGAGCTGTTTTTT. The encoded protein is CASSLVSETYTGELFF.

This clonotype came up once. This rearrangement joins TRBV11-2 to TRBJ2-3; D possibly corresponds to TRBD1 (5 bases). CDR3 length equals 17 residues. Germline CDR1 SGHAT, CDR2 FQNNGV. With 7 bases removed from V and 3 bases from J, the gap between germline ends came to 23 bases. For the CDR3, the DNA is TGTGCCAGCAACCTCAACCTGCAGGGTACGGTGACAGATACGCAGTATTTT. Translating it yields CASNLNLQGTVTDTQYF.

With regard to this clonotype: This clone may be a read error of a much larger clone one base away. The chain joins TRBV11-3 to TRBJ2-3; 8 bases agree with TRBD2. Germline V gene lookup returns CDR1 SGHNT and CDR2 YENEEA. This CDR3 region has 15 residues. CDR3 amino acids: CASSSAGGSTDMQYF. Written as DNA, the CDR3 is TGTGCCAGCAGCAGCGCGGGGGGTAGCACAGATATGCAGTATTTT.

For this clonotype: The junction departs from germline at one end; a sequencing error may be responsible. The chain recombines TRBV11-2 with TRBJ2-1, with 10 positions matching TRBD2. Germline CDR1 is SGHAT and CDR2 is FQNNGV. CDR3 length: 17 amino acids. The CDR3 sequence: CASSSDWSSGRVNEQFF. The CDR3 nucleotides read TGTGCCAGTAGCTCAGATTGGTCCAGCGGGAGGGTAAATGAGCAGTTCTTC.

This clonotype appeared a few times. This chain's CDR3 is CSATSGIGETQYF. CDR3 DNA: TGCAGCGCCACTAGCGGGATTGGAGAGACCCAGTACTTC. This chain links TRBV29-1 with TRBJ2-5; TRBD2 matches at 10 bases. Germline CDR1 is SQVTM and CDR2 is ANQGSEA. Trimming at V came to 7 bases and at J to 4 bases, leaving 6 bases not matched to a gene. The CDR3 covers 13 residues. The whole variable domain, remainder taken from reference TRBV29-1 and TRBJ2-5, is SAVISQKPSRDICQRGTSLTIQCQVDSQVTMMFWYRQQPGQSLTLIATANQGSEATYESGFVIDKFPISRPNLTFSTLTVSNMSPEDSSIYLCSATSGIGETQYFGPGTRLLVL.

The V call is TRBV7-3, the J call TRBJ2-6; D call uncertain. V was pared by 6 bases and J by 0 bases, with 3 bases between. The V gene's germline CDR1 is SGHTA and CDR2 FQGTGA. CDR3 size: 13 residues. CDR3 residues: CASSTSGANVLTF. DNA of the CDR3: TGTGCCAGCAGTACCTCTGGGGCCAACGTCCTGACTTTC.

In the case of this clonotype: Since a much larger clone is just one base distant, this may be a read error. V usage is TRBV11-2 and J usage is TRBJ2-5, with D possibly being TRBD2 (5 bases). Germline assignment: CDR1 SGHAT and CDR2 FQNNGV. Trimming pared 3 bases from V and 2 bases from J, leaving 10 bases between. CDR3 length: 14 residues. CDR3 region: CASSFLEAQETQYF. CDR3 coding DNA: TGTGCCAGCAGCTTTCTGGAGGCGCAAGAGACCCAGTACTTC. The complete variable domain, with remaining parts taken from reference TRBV11-2 and TRBJ2-5, reads EAGVAQSPRYKIIEKRQSVAFWCNPISGHATLYWYQQILGQGPKLLIQFQNNGVVDDSQLPKDRFSAERLKGVDSTLKIQPAKLEDSAVYLCASSFLEAQETQYFGPGTRLLVL.

This clonotype was seen a few times. This rearrangement joins TRBV5-6 to TRBJ2-7; TRBD2 matches at 7 bases. With V trimmed by 4 bases and J by 1 base, 5 bases remained unmatched. In germline, CDR1 is SGHDT, CDR2 YYEEEE. There are 14 residues in the CDR3. The CDR3 sequence: CASSRSGVSYEQYF. CDR3 sequence (DNA): TGTGCCAGCAGCCGAAGCGGGGTTTCCTACGAGCAGTACTTC.

Note on this clonotype: Possible read error: a much larger clone is one base away. The rearrangement joins TRBV11-2 to TRBJ2-7; 9 nucleotides agree with TRBD1. With 7 bases clipped from V and 3 bases from J, the junction kept 7 bases outside the gene matches. The CDR3 sequence is 14 residues long. Germline V gives CDR1 SGHAT, CDR2 FQNNGV. In DNA, the CDR3 is TGTGCCAGCAACCTACTGGGACAGGGCTACGAGCAGTACTTC. Amino acid sequence: CASNLLGQGYEQYF.

This clonotype was seen many times. This sequence joins TRBV29-1 and TRBJ2-1; 11 bases match TRBD2. V shed 0 bases and J 6 bases; nucleotides not matched to a gene: 4. The CDR3 runs to 15 residues. Germline V gene sequence: CDR1 SQVTM, CDR2 ANQGSEA. The CDR3 DNA reads as TGCAGCGTTGAAGAGGGTAGCGGGAGGGCCAATGAGCAGTTCTTC. It translates to CSVEEGSGRANEQFF.

The rearrangement links TRBV11-2 to TRBJ2-2; the D gene is possibly TRBD1 (6 bases). Germline-derived CDR1 and CDR2 are SGHAT and FQNNGV. The CDR3 is 16 residues long. V lost 5 bases and J 14 bases, leaving 27 bases between the germline ends. CDR3 residues: CASSTPGQTNTGELFF. The CDR3 region has the DNA TGTGCCAGCAGCACCCCGGGACAAACAAACACCGGTGAACTGTTTTTT.

Comment on this clonotype: A clone one base away is much larger, so this may be a read error. The chain is built from TRBV11-2 and TRBJ1-3; no reliable D call. Germline CDR1 reads SGHAT; CDR2 reads FQNNGV. The CDR3 loop spans 14 amino acids. With 5 bases removed from V and 3 bases from J, the gap between germline ends came to 11 bases. CDR3 nucleotide sequence: TGTGCCAGCAGCCCAACAGAGGTTGGAAACACCATATATTTT. This codes for CASSPTEVGNTIYF.

There are many counts of this clonotype. The gene calls are TRBV11-2 and TRBJ2-1, with TRBD2 as a possible D gene (6 bases). V was trimmed by 1 base and J by 0 bases, leaving 16 bases between them. Germline-derived CDR1 and CDR2 are SGHAT and FQNNGV. This CDR3 has 18 amino acids. The CDR3 nucleotides read TGTGCCAGCAGCTTAGTCGGCGGTAGCGGACACTCCTACAATGAGCAGTTCTTC. Translating gives CASSLVGGSGHSYNEQFF.

This clonotype was picked up a small number of times. One junction end does not reproduce the germline sequence, and a read error may be involved. The gene calls are TRBV4-1 and TRBJ1-1; 7 bases match TRBD1. This CDR3 spans 17 amino acids. Germline V lookup: CDR1 MGHRA, CDR2 YSYEKL. This chain's CDR3 is CASSPGDSLDMNTKAFF. Here the CDR3 DNA reads TGCGCCAGCAGCCCAGGGGACAGCCTAGACATGAACACTAAAGCTTTCTTT.

The chain carries TRBV14 and TRBJ2-7, with TRBD1 matching over 7 bases. Trimming removed 6 bases from V and 0 bases from J; junction bases left unmatched: 5. Per the germline V gene, CDR1 is SGHDN and CDR2 is FVKESK. This CDR3 spans 14 amino acids. CDR3 residues: CASRATGASYEQYF. In DNA, the CDR3 is TGTGCCAGCAGAGCCACAGGGGCCTCCTACGAGCAGTACTTC.

This clonotype showed up just a few times. Given a much more abundant clone one base away, this may be a read error. V gene TRBV11-3 combines with J gene TRBJ2-5; D is perhaps TRBD2 (6 bases). The CDR3 extends over 14 amino acids. CDR1 is SGHNT, CDR2 YENEEA, per germline. CDR3 residues: CASSPGPGEETRYF. The CDR3, as DNA: TGTGCCAGCAGCCCGGGCCCGGGGGAAGAGACCCGGTACTTC. The full variable domain, in which reference TRBV11-3 and TRBJ2-5 provide the parts outside the CDR3, is EAGVVQSPRYKIIEKKQPVAFWCNPISGHNTLYWYLQNLGQGPELLIRYENEEAVDDSQLPKDRFSAERLKGVDSTLKIQPAELGDSAVYLCASSPGPGEETRYFGPGTRLLVL.

This clonotype was seen a single time. This rearrangement joins TRBV5-4 to TRBJ2-7; either TRBD1 or TRBD2 may supply D (5 bases each). Germline-derived CDR1 and CDR2 are SGHNT and YYREEE (reference sequence). With 2 bases removed from V and 7 bases from J, the gap between germline ends came to 10 bases. The CDR3 is 12 amino acids. The chain's CDR3 is CASSLGTREQYF. The CDR3 DNA reads as TGTGCCAGCAGCTTAGGGACGCGGGAGCAGTACTTC.

As for this clonotype: Relative to the germline gene, one junction end is altered; a read error may explain this. The chain joins TRBV4-1 to TRBJ2-5; no reliable D call. From germline, CDR1 is MGHRA and CDR2 YSYEKL. This CDR3 has 13 amino acids. The CDR3 reads CVSSPDPMESQYF. The CDR3 coding sequence is TGCGTCAGCAGCCCGGACCCCATGGAGTCCCAGTACTTC.

In the case of this clonotype: The junction differs from germline at one of its ends, possibly a read error. The chain carries TRBV11-2 and TRBJ2-1, with TRBD2 matching 8 bases. Germline V lookup: CDR1 SGHAT, CDR2 FQNNGV. The CDR3 contains 14 residues. The CDR3 region is CASSPGGPYSEQFF. The DNA for the CDR3 is TGTGCAAGCAGCCCGGGAGGGCCGTACAGTGAGCAGTTCTTC.

This clonotype came up a few times. The chain employs TRBV6-5 and TRBJ1-5; 9 nucleotides align to TRBD1. The germline gives CDR1 MNHEY, CDR2 SVGAGI. The V and J ends lost 5 bases and 6 bases, in that order; junction bases with no gene match: 5. The CDR3 has 14 amino acids. The CDR3 DNA is TGTGCCAGCAGTCCGGGGACAGGGTCTCAGCCCCAGCATTTT. Residues: CASSPGTGSQPQHF.

The sample holds many counts of this clonotype. The V and J genes are TRBV12-3 or TRBV12-4 and TRBJ2-7; 8 nucleotides align to TRBD2. The CDR3 runs to 13 residues. The junction had 3 bases not matched to a gene; V was cut back by 6 bases and J by 2 bases. The CDR3 DNA sequence: TGTGCCAGCAGCTTGCGGGAGGCCTACGAGCAGTACTTC. It is translated as CASSLREAYEQYF.

As to this clonotype: This may arise from a read error, as a much more abundant clone is one base away. The chain links TRBV29-1 to TRBJ2-3; TRBD2 agrees at 7 bases. CDR1 is SQVTM and CDR2 is ANQGSEA in the germline V gene. The CDR3 is made up of 16 amino acids. The trim removed 4 bases at V and 1 base at J, leaving 11 bases unmatched. CDR3 residues: CSVADFTSAGTDTQYF. The CDR3 DNA is TGCAGCGTTGCCGATTTTACTAGCGCCGGCACAGATACGCAGTATTTT.

This clonotype came up many times. The chain combines TRBV12-3 or TRBV12-4 with TRBJ2-5, with 9 bases fitting TRBD1. The CDR3 runs to 16 residues. V shed 4 bases and J 1 base; nucleotides not matched to a gene: 7. Here the CDR3 DNA reads TGTGCCAGCAGTTCCCGGGACAGGGAATCCCAAGAGACCCAGTACTTC. Protein sequence: CASSSRDRESQETQYF.

This clonotype was found a few times. One junction end does not reproduce the germline sequence, and a read error may be involved. This sequence joins TRBV5-5 and TRBJ1-2; D is perhaps TRBD1 (6 bases). The length of the CDR3 is 14 residues. CDR1 is SGHKS, CDR2 YYEKEE, per germline (reference sequence). The CDR3 DNA sequence: TGTGCCAGTAGCTTGGAGGGGGGAGACTATGGCTACACCTTC. Protein: CASSLEGGDYGYTF.

V usage is TRBV28 and J usage is TRBJ2-1, with D uncertain. CDR3 length: 13 amino acids. Trimming cost V 3 bases and J 5 bases, with 8 bases left between them. The germline V gene encodes CDR1 MDHEN and CDR2 SYDVKM. The CDR3 sequence: CASSLGGHNEQFF. DNA for the CDR3: TGTGCCAGCAGTTTGGGTGGACACAATGAGCAGTTCTTC.

This chain connects TRBV10-3 to TRBJ2-1, with 15 nucleotides matching TRBD2. The CDR3 length is 17 residues. CDR1 ENHRY and CDR2 SYGVKD come from the germline V gene. V shed 7 bases and J 0 bases; nucleotides not matched to a gene: 4. CDR3 DNA sequence: TGTGCCATCAATGGGACTAGCGGGAGGACCTCCTACAATGAGCAGTTCTTC. Its protein is CAINGTSGRTSYNEQFF.

This clonotype was found once. One end of the junction fails to match germline, which may point to a read error. The rearrangement uses TRBV13 and TRBJ2-7, with D maybe TRBD1 (5 bases). Germline V gene data show CDR1 as PRHDT and CDR2 as FYEKMQ (reference sequence). The CDR3 loop spans 12 amino acids. CDR3 nucleotides: TGTGCCAACAGCTCAGTAGGGGACGAGCAGTACTTC. Translation: CANSSVGDEQYF.

This clonotype was observed a handful of times. The CDR3 is CHSGLGTDTQYF. Written as DNA, the CDR3 is TGTCATTCGGGCCTCGGCACAGATACGCAGTATTTT. The chain recombines TRBV28 with TRBJ2-3, with D unclear. The CDR3 spans 12 residues. The germline V gene encodes CDR1 MDHEN and CDR2 SYDVKM. The entire variable domain, with the rest obtained from reference TRBV28 and TRBJ2-3, is as follows: DVKVTQSSRYLVKRTGEKVFLECVQDMDHENMFWYRQDPGLGLRLIYFSYDVKMKEKGDIPEGYSVSREKKERFSLILESASTNQTSMYLCHSGLGTDTQYFGPGTRLTVL.

J is TRBJ2-5 and V is TRBV6-5; the match to TRBD1 covers 7 bases. Germline V CDR1 and CDR2: MNHEY, SVGAGI. There are 17 residues in the CDR3. V lost 6 bases and J lost 4; bases outside the gene matches: 17. The CDR3 protein is CASSHAYRDSDVETQYF. The DNA of the CDR3 is TGTGCCAGCAGCCACGCATACCGGGACAGCGACGTAGAGACCCAGTACTTC.

About this clonotype itself: This clone may be a read error of a much larger clone one base away. The rearrangement joins TRBV11-2 to TRBJ2-7, with 9 nucleotides matching TRBD1. This CDR3 is built from 18 residues. Germline CDR1 and CDR2: SGHAT and FQNNGV. V was clipped by 2 bases and J by 5 bases; unmatched bases: 16. The CDR3: CASSLIDMGTGYSHEQYF. In DNA form, the CDR3 reads TGTGCCAGCAGCTTAATAGACATGGGGACAGGGTATTCCCACGAGCAGTACTTC.

As regards this clonotype: This clone may be a read error of a much larger clone one base away. Given the absence of the conserved phenylalanine or tryptophan at the CDR3 end, a read error is likely. The rearrangement links TRBV11-2 to TRBJ2-1; 10 bases map to TRBD2. Germline V gene sequence: CDR1 SGHAT, CDR2 FQNNGV. This CDR3 contains 14 residues. V shed 4 bases and J 6 bases; nucleotides not matched to a gene: 3. In DNA, the CDR3 is TGTGCCAGCAGCTATAGCGGGAGGATCAATGAGCAGTTCCTC. This gives the protein CASSYSGRINEQFL.